Below are 18 T cell receptor beta chains sequenced from a single sample in a study of lymphopenia after photon versus proton radiotherapy. The table came from immunoSEQ multiplex PCR; TCRdb's copy has only in-frame clones and leaves some out. The data hold over 10,000 clones, with 88% observed a single time. The source material was peripheral blood, sampled from a patient treated with photon-based radiotherapy. The receptors come from a man aged 55 to 70 with pancreatic cancer.

The chain couples TRBV4-1 to TRBJ1-5; no clear D gene. This CDR3 is built from 15 residues. The V gene lost 1 base and the J gene lost 4 bases, with 11 bases spanning the gap. Germline CDR1 is MGHRA and CDR2 is YSYEKL. CDR3 DNA sequence: TGCGCCAGCAGCCAAGTCATCGGGTCGAATCAGCCCCAGCATTTT. It encodes CASSQVIGSNQPQHF.

The CDR3 spells CASSHDRNSGANVLTF. The CDR3 DNA reads as TGCGCCAGCAGCCATGACCGGAACTCTGGGGCCAACGTCCTGACTTTC. The chain is built from TRBV4-3 and TRBJ2-6; no clear D gene. V was trimmed by 3 bases and J by 0 bases, leaving 9 bases between them. Germline V gene sequence: CDR1 LGHNA, CDR2 YSLEER. This CDR3 is built from 16 residues.

The chain combines TRBV5-4 with TRBJ2-2, with D possibly matching TRBD1 (6 bases). V was shortened by 4 bases and J by 5 bases, with 15 bases between the two germline ends. Per the germline V gene, CDR1 is SGHNT and CDR2 is YYREEE (reference sequence). The CDR3 runs to 15 residues. Written as DNA, the CDR3 is TGTGCCAGCAGCCTAGGACAGCTAACAACCGGGGAGCTGTTTTTT. Translation gives CASSLGQLTTGELFF.

V usage is TRBV7-4 and J usage is TRBJ2-7; TRBD1 agrees at 8 bases. The CDR3 runs 14 residues. With V trimmed by 5 bases and J by 7 bases, 10 bases remained unmatched. Germline lookup yields CDR1 SGHVT and CDR2 SQSDAQ. The CDR3 DNA follows: TGTGCCAGCAGCGAACCTCGACAGGGGTCTGAGCAGTACTTC. It encodes CASSEPRQGSEQYF.

The CDR3 is CSVVGRDSYEQYF. The CDR3 DNA is TGCAGCGTTGTGGGCAGGGACTCCTACGAGCAGTACTTC. The V and J genes are TRBV29-1 and TRBJ2-7, with D possibly matching TRBD1 (5 bases). V was shortened by 4 bases and J by 0 bases, with 10 bases between the two germline ends. Germline V gives CDR1 SQVTM, CDR2 ANQGSEA. The CDR3 is 13 amino acids.

The V call is TRBV5-6, the J call TRBJ1-4; D is uncertain. This CDR3 has 13 residues. Looked up from germline, CDR1 is SGHDT and CDR2 is YYEEEE. With 1 base removed from V and 8 bases from J, the gap between germline ends came to 9 bases. The CDR3: CASSLSAGEKLFF. In DNA form, the CDR3 reads TGTGCCAGCAGCTTGTCGGCAGGAGAAAAACTGTTTTTT.

The chain has TRBV30 and TRBJ2-7; the D gene could be TRBD1 or TRBD2 (5 bases each). The CDR3 runs to 16 residues. Germline lookup yields CDR1 GTSNPN and CDR2 SVGIG (reference sequence). With 4 bases removed from V and 2 bases from J, the gap between germline ends came to 21 bases. In DNA, the CDR3 is TGTGCCTGGACCTTTCCTTGGGGGACCGCAGCCTACGAGCAGTACTTC. It encodes CAWTFPWGTAAYEQYF.

The J gene is TRBJ1-1, the V gene TRBV29-1; no clear D gene. The CDR3 runs to 13 residues. With 3 bases removed from V and 5 bases from J, the gap between germline ends came to 13 bases. The germline CDR1 and CDR2 sequences are SQVTM and ANQGSEA. The CDR3 region is CSVEGYGGTEAFF. The CDR3 DNA reads as TGCAGCGTTGAGGGTTACGGTGGGACTGAAGCTTTCTTT.

V is TRBV11-1 and J is TRBJ1-1, with D possibly TRBD1 on 5 matching bases. V gave up 4 bases and J gave up 8 bases, with 11 bases separating them. CDR1 and CDR2 (germline): SGHAT, FQDESV (reference sequence). The CDR3 consists of 12 residues. This CDR3 is CASSSNRIEAFF. Written as DNA, the CDR3 is TGTGCCAGCAGCTCCAACAGGATCGAAGCTTTCTTT.

The V gene is TRBV30, the J gene TRBJ1-2; D possibly corresponds to TRBD1 (5 bases). V dropped 1 base and J dropped 8 bases, with 11 bases sitting between them. This CDR3 is 12 amino acids long. Germline loops: CDR1 GTSNPN, CDR2 SVGIG (reference sequence). CDR3 sequence: CAWSGGSGGYTF. The CDR3 DNA reads TGTGCCTGGAGTGGAGGATCAGGGGGCTACACCTTC.

The sample holds a few counts of this clone. This chain uses TRBV25-1 with TRBJ1-5; D is ambiguous. The V gene lost 7 bases and the J gene lost 4 bases, with 11 bases spanning the gap. Germline V lookup: CDR1 MGHDK, CDR2 SYGVNS. There are 13 residues in the CDR3. The CDR3 reads CASTGSGNQPQHF. The DNA of the CDR3 is TGTGCCAGCACGGGTTCAGGAAATCAGCCCCAGCATTTT.

This chain joins TRBV9 and TRBJ1-2; 7 bases are a match to TRBD1. The germline gives CDR1 SGDLS, CDR2 YYNGEE. The V and J ends lost 0 bases and 4 bases, in that order; junction bases with no gene match: 3. The CDR3 has 14 amino acids. The CDR3 loop is CASSVVGQPYGYTF. CDR3 DNA: TGTGCCAGCAGCGTAGTGGGACAGCCCTATGGCTACACCTTC.

The chain couples TRBV19 to TRBJ2-3; TRBD2 agrees at 12 bases. The CDR3 runs 16 residues. Germline values: CDR1 LNHDA, CDR2 SQIVND (reference sequence). Unmatched junction bases numbered 5, after V lost 5 bases and J lost 2 bases. The CDR3 bases are TGTGCCAGTAGTCCCCTAGCGGGGGGGTCCACAGATACGCAGTATTTT. Translation: CASSPLAGGSTDTQYF.

The chain is built from TRBV2 and TRBJ2-7, with D perhaps matching TRBD1 (7 bases). This CDR3 is built from 18 residues. Germline-derived CDR1 and CDR2 are SNHLY and FYNNEI. Trimming cost V 0 bases and J 5 bases, with 23 bases left between them. The DNA of the CDR3 is TGTGCCAGCAGTGAAGCGCTTCGGGCAGGGGGGAGAAGGAACGAGCAGTACTTC. Amino acid sequence: CASSEALRAGGRRNEQYF.

The V gene is TRBV11-2, the J gene TRBJ1-4; D is uncertain. The germline V gene encodes CDR1 SGHAT and CDR2 FQNNGV. Trimming stripped 4 bases from V and 0 bases from J, with 18 bases between. The CDR3 covers 18 residues. CDR3 sequence reads: CASSSLFGRTATNEKLFF. The CDR3 region has the DNA TGTGCCAGCAGCTCCCTTTTTGGCAGAACTGCAACTAATGAAAAACTGTTTTTT.

The V gene is TRBV19, the J gene TRBJ1-5, with D tentatively TRBD1 (6 bases). Germline V gene sequence: CDR1 LNHDA, CDR2 SQIVND (reference sequence). V dropped 7 bases and J dropped 4 bases, with 20 bases sitting between them. The CDR3 totals 16 residues. The chain's CDR3 is CASKDRGTSLNQPQHF. CDR3 bases: TGTGCCAGTAAAGATAGGGGGACTAGTTTAAATCAGCCCCAGCATTTT.

The J gene is TRBJ2-7, the V gene TRBV4-3; TRBD1 is a possible D gene (6 bases). Germline CDR1 and CDR2: LGHNA and YSLEER. The CDR3 sequence is 14 residues long. Trimming removed 1 base at V and 4 bases at J, with 11 bases between. The CDR3 reads CASSQVAGQYEQYF. CDR3 bases: TGCGCCAGCAGCCAAGTAGCCGGACAGTACGAGCAGTACTTC.

The chain recombines TRBV9 with TRBJ2-5, with D tentatively TRBD2 (6 bases). V lost 3 bases and J 5 bases, leaving 23 bases between the germline ends. The CDR3 consists of 17 residues. Per germline, CDR1 SGDLS and CDR2 YYNGEE. The CDR3 region is CASSDGAGWPAGETQYF. The CDR3 region has the DNA TGTGCCAGCAGCGACGGGGCGGGGTGGCCCGCCGGGGAGACCCAGTACTTC.